The 24 T cell receptor beta chains below were found in one sample sequenced in a study of cytomegalovirus exposure and HLA in healthy donors. Use of 60 Vbeta and 13 Jbeta primers characterized the PCR. Sequencing used immunoSEQ multiplex PCR; TCRdb keeps in-frame clones, though not all of them. The sample yields around 160,000 clones, 75% to 80% seen once. The source material was PBMCs. The receptors here all came from a man between 45 and 60 years old in good health and CMV-seropositive.

The table lists this clone with a count of one. The CDR3 nucleotides are TGTGCAAGTCGCTTAGACCACCAGGGATGGCGGAGGACAGTAGGACATCCCGCGGCTCAAGCTTTCTTT. Protein product: CASRLDHQGWRRTVGHPAAQAFF. The chain joins TRBV12-2 to TRBJ1-1; the table names TRBD1, a call not compared with the DNA. TRBV12-2 is a pseudogene locus. The CDR3 totals 23 residues.

This chain connects TRBV6-5 to TRBJ1-3; D is uncertain. Per the germline V gene, CDR1 is MNHEY and CDR2 is SVGAGI. The CDR3 consists of 14 residues. V was shortened by 9 bases and J by 1 base, with 13 bases between the two germline ends. CDR3 DNA sequence: TGTGCCAGTCTGGCGGGAGGGTCTGGAAACACCATATATTTT. It codes for CASLAGGSGNTIYF.

V is TRBV11-2 and J is TRBJ1-1; the D gene is possibly TRBD1 (5 bases). V dropped 1 base and J dropped 0 bases, with 18 bases sitting between them. The germline V gene has CDR1 SGHAT and CDR2 FQNNGV. The CDR3 is 18 residues long. The CDR3 nucleotides read TGTGCCAGCAGCTTAGTAGGATGGACAACCAGGGTGAACACTGAAGCTTTCTTT. It is translated as CASSLVGWTTRVNTEAFF.

J is TRBJ2-5 and V is TRBV6-5; possibly TRBD2 for D (6 bases). The CDR3 consists of 15 residues. Germline CDR1 MNHEY, CDR2 SVGAGI. V was cut by 3 bases and J by 2 bases, with 13 bases left in between. In nucleotides, the CDR3 is TGTGCCAGCAGTTATTTTCAGGACTATCAAGAGACCCAGTACTTC. It is translated as CASSYFQDYQETQYF.

The V gene is TRBV10-2, the J gene TRBJ2-2, with a weak D call TRBD1 (6 bases). From germline, CDR1 is WSHSY and CDR2 SAAADI. This CDR3 region has 15 residues. V was shortened by 6 bases and J by 3 bases, with 14 bases between the two germline ends. The CDR3, as DNA: TGCGCCAGCAGGGGACACCACGCGGACACCGGGGAGCTGTTTTTT. It codes for CASRGHHADTGELFF.

About this clone: At one boundary the junction diverges from the germline segment, which might be a read error. The chain employs TRBV19 and TRBJ1-5; 8 bases map to TRBD1. This CDR3 is built from 16 residues. The germline V gene encodes CDR1 LNHDA and CDR2 SQIVND (reference sequence). The CDR3 loop reads CASSMRTGNSNQPQHF. In DNA form, the CDR3 reads TGTGCCAGCAGTATGCGGACAGGGAATAGCAATCAGCCCCAGCATTTT.

This clone has more than one count but fewer than ten. The chain links TRBV29-1 to TRBJ1-1; D remains ambiguous. Germline CDR1 reads SQVTM; CDR2 reads ANQGSEA. Trimming stripped 5 bases from V and 3 bases from J, with 13 bases between. The CDR3 sequence is 13 residues long. CDR3 protein: CSVCRRADTEAFF. The CDR3 DNA reads TGCAGCGTTTGCAGGAGGGCGGACACTGAAGCTTTCTTT.

The chain couples TRBV4-1 to TRBJ1-2, with D unclear. The V end was cut by 1 base, the J end by 0 bases, with 12 bases between. CDR3 length: 16 residues. Germline V gives CDR1 MGHRA, CDR2 YSYEKL. CDR3 loop: CASSQGPRRANYGYTF. DNA of the CDR3: TGCGCCAGCAGCCAAGGACCGAGGCGCGCTAACTATGGCTACACCTTC.

The genes are TRBV5-8 and TRBJ2-5; a possible D gene is TRBD2 (6 bases). CDR3 length: 13 amino acids. From germline, CDR1 is SGHTS and CDR2 YDEGEE. Trimming removed 2 bases from V and 7 bases from J, with 12 bases in between. The CDR3 DNA follows: TGTGCCAGCAGCTTCGGGCGGGGAGGGACCCAGTACTTC. Translation gives CASSFGRGGTQYF.

The J gene is TRBJ2-1, the V gene TRBV10-3; 9 bases are shared with TRBD1. CDR1 is ENHRY and CDR2 is SYGVKD in the germline V gene. There are 13 residues in the CDR3. After removal of 6 bases from V and 5 bases from J, the junction contained 2 bases not matched to a gene. The CDR3 spells CAIRGDRDNEQFF. In DNA, the CDR3 is TGTGCCATCAGGGGGGACAGGGACAATGAGCAGTTCTTC.

This clone was observed once. The chain is built from TRBV7-2 and TRBJ1-6; D unclear. Germline CDR1 is SGHTA and CDR2 is FQGNSA. The CDR3 consists of 15 residues. V lost 0 bases and J 6 bases, leaving 9 bases between the germline ends. Here the CDR3 reads CASSLAQVPNSPLHF. As DNA, the CDR3 is TGTGCCAGCAGCTTAGCGCAGGTTCCTAATTCACCCCTCCACTTT.

Concerning this clone: At one boundary the junction diverges from the germline segment, which might be a read error. The J gene is TRBJ2-2, the V gene TRBV7-6; 9 nucleotides match TRBD2. There are 17 residues in the CDR3. In germline, CDR1 is SGHVS, CDR2 FNYEAQ. The CDR3 region is CASSLRPAGGDTRELFF. In nucleotides, the CDR3 is TGTGCCAGCAGCTTACGACCCGCGGGGGGGGACACCCGGGAGCTGTTTTTT.

The chain joins TRBV6-4 to TRBJ1-2, with TRBD1 identical over 8 bases. CDR3 size: 12 residues. CDR1 is MRHNA, CDR2 SNTAGT, per germline. J was trimmed by 5 bases and V by 5 bases; bases with no gene match: 1. The CDR3 region is CASSRQGYGYTF. The CDR3 nucleotides are TGTGCCAGCAGTAGACAGGGGTATGGCTACACCTTC.

The V and J genes are TRBV21-1 and TRBJ2-5; the table's D call TRBD2 went unverified against the DNA. TRBV21-1 is classified as a pseudogene. The CDR3 has 16 residues. Written as DNA, the CDR3 is TGTGCCAGCATCCCTGACGGGTCTAGCGGGGGGGAGACCCAGTACTTC. Translation: CASIPDGSSGGETQYF.

V usage is TRBV2 and J usage is TRBJ2-2; possible D gene TRBD1, 5 bases. CDR3 length: 17 residues. The ends were cut back, 3 bases at V and 2 bases at J, with 16 bases in the middle. Germline CDR1 and CDR2: SNHLY and FYNNEI. The CDR3 loop reads CASSDLWARGNTGELFF. Here the CDR3 DNA reads TGTGCCAGCAGTGATCTCTGGGCTAGGGGAAACACCGGGGAGCTGTTTTTT.

The CDR3 spells CASSEDRGLDEQYF. The CDR3, as DNA: TGTGCCAGCAGCGAGGACAGGGGGCTGGACGAGCAGTACTTC. This chain joins TRBV9 and TRBJ2-7; 11 nucleotides line up with TRBD1. This CDR3 contains 14 residues. Germline lookup yields CDR1 SGDLS and CDR2 YYNGEE. The trim removed 3 bases at V and 5 bases at J, leaving 4 bases unmatched.

V usage is TRBV28 and J usage is TRBJ2-7; 7 nucleotides match TRBD1. The V gene end was trimmed by 5 bases and the J gene end by 5 bases; junction bases not matched to a gene: 9. CDR3 length: 14 amino acids. The germline V gene encodes CDR1 MDHEN and CDR2 SYDVKM. The CDR3 region is CASSPETGNDEQYV. CDR3 DNA: TGTGCCAGCAGTCCGGAGACAGGGAACGACGAGCAGTACGTC.

The J gene is TRBJ2-2, the V gene TRBV4-1, with unresolved D. CDR3 size: 14 residues. Per the germline V gene, CDR1 is MGHRA and CDR2 is YSYEKL. The V end was cut by 7 bases, the J end by 4 bases, with 13 bases between. This CDR3 reads CASKKASGTGELFF. DNA for the CDR3: TGCGCCAGCAAGAAGGCGTCGGGCACCGGGGAGCTGTTTTTT.

V gene TRBV6-1 combines with J gene TRBJ1-1; D perhaps matches TRBD1 (6 bases). This CDR3 is 15 amino acids long. In germline, CDR1 is MNHNS, CDR2 SASEGT. V was cut by 7 bases and J by 0 bases, with 15 bases left in between. CDR3 coding DNA: TGTGCCAGCATTAGGGGGTGGGGAATGAACACTGAAGCTTTCTTT. It is translated as CASIRGWGMNTEAFF.

The chain recombines TRBV4-3 with TRBJ2-2; TRBD1 aligns across 10 bases. The CDR3 is made up of 16 amino acids. V was clipped by 4 bases and J by 3 bases; unmatched bases: 5. Per the germline V gene, CDR1 is LGHNA and CDR2 is YSLEER. The CDR3 loop is CASSPRQGADTGELFF. The CDR3 bases are TGCGCCAGCAGCCCGAGACAGGGGGCGGACACCGGGGAGCTGTTTTTT.

V usage is TRBV5-5 and J usage is TRBJ1-5, with 7 bases that match TRBD1. The CDR3 consists of 14 residues. V shed 4 bases and J 3 bases; nucleotides not matched to a gene: 4. Germline V gene data show CDR1 as SGHKS and CDR2 as YYEKEE (reference sequence). The DNA of the CDR3 is TGTGCCAGCAGCGGAGGGACAGTCAATCAGCCCCAGCATTTT. Translated, it gives CASSGGTVNQPQHF.

V is TRBV5-1 and J is TRBJ2-5; no clear D. Trimming cost V 0 bases and J 1 base, with 7 bases left between them. The CDR3 consists of 14 residues. From germline, CDR1 is SGHRS and CDR2 YFSETQ. In DNA form, the CDR3 reads TGCGCCAGCAGCTTGGATAGCTTCCAAGAGACCCAGTACTTC. It codes for CASSLDSFQETQYF.

This chain joins TRBV11-2 and TRBJ1-2, with D unclear. There are 13 residues in the CDR3. Trimming removed 5 bases from V and 1 base from J, with 8 bases in between. Germline values: CDR1 SGHAT, CDR2 FQNNGV. The CDR3 DNA follows: TGTGCCAGCAGCGCCGGAGGTAACTATGGCTACACCTTC. Encoded protein: CASSAGGNYGYTF.

The chain combines TRBV5-1 with TRBJ1-5, with D unresolved. The germline CDR1 and CDR2 sequences are SGHRS and YFSETQ. The CDR3 has 13 residues. V was cut by 2 bases and J by 5 bases, with 8 bases left in between. DNA for the CDR3: TGCGCCAGCAGCTTTGGGCCCTATCAGCCCCAGCATTTT. It is translated as CASSFGPYQPQHF. The whole variable domain, remainder taken from reference TRBV5-1 and TRBJ1-5, is KAGVTQTPRYLIKTRGQQVTLSCSPISGHRSVSWYQQTPGQGLQFLFEYFSETQRNKGNFPGRFSGRQFSNSRSEMNVSTLELGDSALYLCASSFGPYQPQHFGDGTRLSIL.